This T cell receptor beta chain originates from a study of shared clonotypes between healthy human individuals. This clone has a single count. CDR3 length: 14 amino acids. CDR1 is SEHNR and CDR2 is FQNEAQ in the germline V gene (reference sequence). Trimming pared 3 bases from V and 4 bases from J, leaving 7 bases between. It was into CD45RA+ naive and CD45RA-negative memory subsets that the CD4+ cells were split. Genomic DNA (from each subset) was split evenly across several immunoSEQ plates. TCRdb keeps only in-frame clones here, not all; method: immunoSEQ multiplex PCR. Here the sample spans roughly 2,500,000 clones, 93% being singletons.

Source material: naive CD4+ T cells from PBMCs. Subset specified: CD45RA+ positively selected. This sequence originates from a man aged 18 to 29 in good health. Some clones in this sample may be carry-over from other donors' samples. This chain links TRBV7-9 with TRBJ1-6; unclear D gene. The CDR3 region has the DNA TGTGCCAGCAGCTTCCGGGATTATAATTCACCCCTCCACTTT. Amino acids: CASSFRDYNSPLHF.